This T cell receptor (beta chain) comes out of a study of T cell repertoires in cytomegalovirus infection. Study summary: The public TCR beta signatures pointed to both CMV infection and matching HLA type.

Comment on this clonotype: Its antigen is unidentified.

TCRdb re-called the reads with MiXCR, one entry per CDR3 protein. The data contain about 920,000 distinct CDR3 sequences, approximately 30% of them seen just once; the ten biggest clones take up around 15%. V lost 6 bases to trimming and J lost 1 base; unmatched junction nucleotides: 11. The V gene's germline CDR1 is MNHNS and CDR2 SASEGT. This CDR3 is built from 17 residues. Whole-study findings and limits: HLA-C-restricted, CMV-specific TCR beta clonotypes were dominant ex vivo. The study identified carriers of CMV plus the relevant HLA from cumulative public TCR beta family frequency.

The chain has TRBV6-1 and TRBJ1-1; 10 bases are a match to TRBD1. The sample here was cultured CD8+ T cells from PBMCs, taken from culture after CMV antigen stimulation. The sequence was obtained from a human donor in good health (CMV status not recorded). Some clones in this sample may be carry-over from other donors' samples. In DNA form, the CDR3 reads TGTGCCAGCAGCTTCACGGGACAGGGGAAGAAGAACACTGAAGCTTTCTTT. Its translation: CASSFTGQGKKNTEAFF.